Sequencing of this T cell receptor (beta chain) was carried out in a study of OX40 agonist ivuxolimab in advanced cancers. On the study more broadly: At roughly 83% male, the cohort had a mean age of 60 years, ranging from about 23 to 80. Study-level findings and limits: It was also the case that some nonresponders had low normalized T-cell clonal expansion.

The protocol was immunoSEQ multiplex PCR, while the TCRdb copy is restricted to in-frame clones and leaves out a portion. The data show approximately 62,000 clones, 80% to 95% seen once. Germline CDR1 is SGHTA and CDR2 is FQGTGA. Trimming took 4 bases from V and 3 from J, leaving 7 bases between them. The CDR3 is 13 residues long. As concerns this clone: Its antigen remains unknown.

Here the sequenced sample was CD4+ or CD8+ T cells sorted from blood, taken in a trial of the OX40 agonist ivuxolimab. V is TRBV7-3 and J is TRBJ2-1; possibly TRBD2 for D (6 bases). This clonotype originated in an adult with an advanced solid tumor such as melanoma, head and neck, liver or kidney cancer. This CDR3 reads CASSWGVYNEQFF. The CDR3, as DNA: TGTGCCAGCAGCTGGGGGGTCTACAATGAGCAGTTCTTC.